Given below is one T cell receptor (beta chain) in context. Which antigen it targets is not known. No base quality information exists; no much larger clone differs at one position. Peripheral blood CD8+ and CD4+ T cells from healthy donors, Susac syndrome patients and multiple sclerosis patients were profiled using high-throughput TCR beta sequencing. The Susac syndrome patients fulfilled recently defined diagnostic criteria for either definite or probable disease. Bulk CD8+ and CD4+ T cells were purified by magnetic negative isolation, while CD8+ TEMRA cells were enriched using FACS. Blood was collected in EDTA tubes and processed within 24 hours, with PBMCs isolated through density gradient centrifugation. PBMCs destined for TCR sequencing were cryopreserved in liquid nitrogen and later thawed in a 37 °C water bath. A purity of at least 90% was achieved for sorted or isolated CD4+, CD8+ and CD8+ TEMRA cells.

As encoded in the germline V gene, CDR1 is MNHEY while CDR2 is SVGAGI. V was cut back by 2 bases and J by 3 bases, leaving a gap of 8 bases between them. The CDR3 numbers 13 residues from cysteine through phenylalanine. The sequence is cut down to CDR3 DNA, 39 bases in frame from base 1. RNA was extracted using the RNeasy kit, and roughly 0.5 to 1 microgram was reverse transcribed with random hexamers. The immunoSEQ multiplex PCR assay, covering 54 Vbeta and 13 Jbeta segments, was used to amplify TCR beta CDR3 regions. Bias from PCR amplification was corrected by using a synthetic template baseline for primer optimization and for computational correction. Processing in the source paper ran as follows. Reads were annotated to V, D and J genes according to IMGT and were analyzed with immunoSEQ Analyzer, with only productive sequences retained. Clonality was computed as one minus Shannon entropy normalized by log2 of the number of productive unique sequences. Public and private clones were assessed among the 100 most prevalent clones of each patient and control. A clone was defined as Susac-specific if it was absent from the healthy and MS cohorts, from about a thousand published viral clones and from other ImmuneACCESS disease sequences. Through fastp at Q25 and MiXCR, TCRdb rebuilt clones from the public reads, retaining in-frame beta chains. Each record represents a unique CDR3 protein, reported with the most common genes and DNA among its rows. TCRdb assigned the V and J calls; the authors' analysis was not used. This sample gives over 150,000 distinct CDR3 sequences in total; 85% to 95% of them show up just once. The top ten constitute around 0.1% of the sample.

The sample belongs to a study of CD8 T cells in Susac syndrome (dated by TCRdb to about 2019). A note on the overall study: Of the Susac syndrome patients who were sequenced, fewer than 10 were in clinical remission while six had clinically active disease. At blood withdrawal, Susac syndrome patients were either therapy-naive, taking corticosteroids (in some cases with IVIg as well), or taking IVIg alone. Repertoire sequencing was used to test whether CD8+ T cell activation and differentiation in Susac syndrome was antigen driven.

Summary of the overall study and its limitations: The CD4+ T cell repertoire of patients with Susac syndrome showed no detectable clonal expansion. The TCR sequencing and HLA analysis was acknowledged to have included a relatively small number of individuals.

The V gene is TRBV6-5 and the J gene is TRBJ2-7, and perhaps TRBD1 as D gene, on 5 matching bases. The sample consisted of CD4+ T cells from PBMCs. The source of this sequence is a human donor with Susac syndrome. The CDR3 has the sequence CASSYDRHYEQYF. The nucleotide sequence is given as TGTGCCAGCAGTTACGACAGACACTACGAGCAGTACTTC.